The rows below give T cell receptor beta chains drawn from one sample of a study of tumor-infiltrating lymphocytes in primary liver carcinoma. TCRdb processed the multiplex PCR reads anew with MiXCR; each CDR3 protein has one entry. In the table there are tens of thousands of distinct CDR3 sequences, around 82% of which are singletons. The sequencing input was liver tumor tissue from sampling region 5. Receptors originate from a man between 35 and 55 years old with primary liver carcinoma and hepatitis B virus infection. CDR3s include the opening cysteine and the closing phenylalanine or tryptophan. The D gene is left open where the match is weak. Size is stated for part of the rows, as once, few or many counts, or as a class when the clone is expanded.

v_call,d_call,clone_size,j_call,cdr3_aa,cdr3_nt
TRBV4-3,TRBD1,once,TRBJ1-1,CASSQRDRGEASF,TGCGCCAGCAGCCAACGGGACAGAGGAGAAGCTTCCTTT
TRBV7-7,-,-,TRBJ2-1,CASSYDSFYNEQFF,TGTGCCAGCAGCTACGACAGCTTCTACAATGAGCAGTTCTTC
TRBV6-6,-,many,TRBJ1-6,CASRPLDSYNSPLHF,TGTGCCAGCAGACCCCTTGACTCCTATAATTCACCCCTCCACTTT
TRBV28,TRBD1,many,TRBJ2-2,CASRPLQGYGGELFF,TGTGCCAGCAGACCCTTACAGGGGTACGGCGGGGAGCTGTTTTTT
TRBV4-3,-,-,TRBJ2-7,CISSQDLPYEQYF,TGCATCAGCAGCCAAGATCTACCCTACGAGCAGTACTTC
TRBV29-1,TRBD2,-,TRBJ2-5,CSVRASGSWAEAEYF,TGCAGCGTTCGGGCTAGCGGGAGTTGGGCAGAGGCCGAATACTTC
TRBV12-3/TRBV12-4,TRBD2,-,TRBJ2-5,CACIPREGLLTQYF,TGTGCCTGCATCCCCCGGGAGGGTCTGTTGACCCAATACTTC
TRBV11-1,-,-,TRBJ2-3,CASSLPRESIYTQYF,TGTGCCAGCAGTTTGCCTAGGGAGAGCATATATACGCAGTATTTT
TRBV6-4,-,many,TRBJ2-3,CASSDSGGVDTQYF,TGTGCCAGCAGTGACAGTGGCGGGGTGGATACGCAGTATTTT
TRBV29-1,-,few,TRBJ2-5,CSVRLVGRETQYF,TGCAGCGTTCGACTAGTGGGACGAGAGACTCAGTACTTC
TRBV11-2,-,few,TRBJ1-1,CASSLGLFTEAFF,TGTGCCAGCAGCCTAGGCCTGTTCACTGAAGCTTTCTTT
TRBV5-6,-,-,TRBJ1-5,CSSNLVDQPQHF,TGTTCCAGCAACTTGGTGGATCAGCCCCAGCATTTT
TRBV6-1,-,once,TRBJ1-2,CPSCGSRAGIKAESKYGYTF,TGTCCCAGCTGTGGGTCAAGGGCAGGGATAAAGGCAGAGTCGAAATATGGCTACACCTTC
TRBV11-2,-,-,TRBJ2-2,CASSTDLYTGELFF,TGTGCCAGCAGCACAGACTTGTACACCGGGGAGCTGTTTTTT
TRBV6-1,-,-,TRBJ2-1,CASSENPGTGYNEQSF,TGCGCCAGCAGTGAAAACCCCGGGACTGGCTACAATGAGCAGTCCTTC
TRBV4-2,-,few,TRBJ2-3,CAISQEWGPGPQYF,TGTGCCATCAGCCAAGAGTGGGGTCCAGGGCCCCAGTATTTT
TRBV11-2,TRBD1,-,TRBJ1-1,CASGNLGQGGEASF,TGTGCCAGCGGGAACCTAGGACAGGGCGGTGAAGCTTCCTTT
TRBV10-3,-,-,TRBJ2-3,CATSAQTKVTETQYF,TGTGCCACCAGTGCACAGACTAAGGTTACAGAAACGCAGTATTTT
TRBV20-1,-,-,TRBJ1-4,CGADDNEKLFF,TGCGGCGCCGACGATAATGAAAAACTGTTTTTT
TRBV10-2,-,-,TRBJ2-1,CASGFGQNVHFF,TGCGCCAGCGGTTTTGGTCAGAATGTGCACTTCTTC
TRBV14,TRBD1,-,TRBJ2-1,CASNQEGQGTGYNEQLF,TGCGCCAGCAACCAAGAGGGTCAGGGGACAGGGTACAATGAGCAGCTCTTC
TRBV12-3/TRBV12-4,TRBD2,-,TRBJ2-1,CTSAGLAGPRGFF,TGTACTAGCGCCGGACTAGCGGGCCCCAGAGGGTTCTTC
TRBV5-4,-,-,TRBJ1-1,CVSSLGVVNTEAFF,TGTGTCAGCAGCTTGGGTGTGGTGAACACTGAAGCTTTCTTT
TRBV5-1,-,-,TRBJ2-3,CASSLSFQIVADTHYF,TGCGCCAGCAGCTTGTCATTCCAGATAGTCGCAGATACGCACTATTTT
TRBV7-2,-,-,TRBJ1-1,CASSFGTNIEAFF,TGTGCCAGCAGCTTCGGGACGAACATTGAAGCTTTCTTT
TRBV5-6,-,-,TRBJ2-7,CACSSRDFLPYDQYF,TGTGCCTGCAGCTCCCGGGACTTCCTCCCCTACGATCAGTACTTC
TRBV11-3,TRBD2,-,TRBJ2-7,CASSRERDYEQYF,TGTGCCAGCAGCCGAGAAAGGGACTATGAGCAGTACTTC
TRBV30,TRBD1,-,TRBJ1-2,CACPSWTGSADGYTF,TGTGCCTGCCCCAGCTGGACAGGGTCGGCGGATGGCTACACCTTC
TRBV28,-,many,TRBJ2-7,CASSLLGDGVYEQYF,TGTGCCAGCAGTTTATTAGGGGACGGAGTTTACGAGCAGTACTTC
TRBV28,-,-,TRBJ2-5,CASSKQGPETQYF,TGTGCCAGCAGCAAACAGGGCCCAGAGACACAGTACTTC
TRBV12-3/TRBV12-4,-,-,TRBJ2-5,CASSRGGTETQYF,TGTGCCAGTAGCCGAGGCGGGACGGAGACCCAGTACTTC
TRBV11-1,TRBD2,once,TRBJ2-4,CTSNFPGTSGTKNIQYF,TGTACCAGCAACTTTCCCGGGACTAGTGGGACCAAGAACATTCAGTACTTC
TRBV6-1,-,-,TRBJ2-1,CASSEDPGTCYNEQIF,TGTGCCAGCAGTGAAGACCCCGGGACATGCTACAATGAGCAGATCTTC
TRBV4-2,TRBD1,-,TRBJ2-1,CANSHAGGQGNNGQFF,TGTGCCAACAGCCACGCCGGGGGACAGGGGAACAATGGACAGTTCTTC
TRBV7-2,-,-,TRBJ2-7,CASNPDGGLSYEQYF,TGTGCCAGCAACCCCGATGGGGGACTTTCCTACGAGCAGTACTTC
TRBV11-2,-,-,TRBJ2-1,CASCTGGFYNEQFF,TGTGCCAGCTGTACTGGAGGGTTCTACAATGAGCAGTTCTTC
TRBV10-2,-,-,TRBJ1-6,CASSESLVNSPLHF,TGCGCCAGCAGTGAGTCCTTGGTTAATTCACCCCTCCACTTT
TRBV11-3,-,-,TRBJ2-3,CASSIYLCSVGGESDTQYF,-
TRBV12-3/TRBV12-4,TRBD2,once,TRBJ2-1,CASSFLRGDYSEQFF,TGTGCCAGCAGTTTTTTGAGAGGGGACTACAGTGAGCAGTTCTTC
TRBV4-1,-,-,TRBJ2-1,CNSSQAGTAYNEQFF,TGCAACAGCAGCCAAGCCGGGACTGCGTACAATGAGCAGTTCTTC
TRBV10-3,-,-,TRBJ1-6,CAISGASGGASHTSPLHF,TGTGCCATCAGTGGGGCGAGCGGGGGCGCGTCTCATACTTCACCCCTCCACTTT
TRBV5-1,-,-,TRBJ2-1,CASSLTLTGGPNEQFF,TGCGCCAGCAGCTTGACGTTAACAGGAGGGCCCAATGAGCAGTTCTTC
TRBV29-1,TRBD1,-,TRBJ1-5,CSIETGWNQPRHF,TGCAGCATTGAGACAGGGTGGAATCAGCCCCGGCATTTT
TRBV11-2,TRBD2,-,TRBJ2-1,CACSLDRGGRSYNEQSF,TGTGCCTGCAGCTTAGATAGGGGCGGGAGGTCCTACAATGAGCAGTCCTTC
TRBV6-6,-,once,TRBJ2-3,CASSYSPEQAFTDTQYF,TGTGCCAGCAGTTATTCTCCCGAACAGGCGTTTACAGATACGCAGTATTTT
TRBV5-6,-,medium-sized,TRBJ1-6,CASSPRTPVNSPLHF,TGTGCCAGCAGCCCAAGGACTCCAGTGAATTCACCCCTCCACTTT
TRBV11-3,-,once,TRBJ1-1,CAISICLNTEAFF,TGTGCCATCAGCATATGTTTGAACACTGAAGCTTTCTTT
TRBV6-1,-,-,TRBJ1-5,CASGWAGIQPQHF,TGTGCCAGCGGCTGGGCAGGCATTCAGCCCCAGCATTTT
TRBV5-6,-,-,TRBJ1-1,CASSLPRGWYTEAFF,TGTGCCAGCAGCTTGCCCCGGGGGTGGTATACCGAAGCTTTCTTT
TRBV12-3/TRBV12-4,-,-,TRBJ2-1,CASRMRPPGLHSYNEQFF,TGTGCCAGCAGGATGAGACCCCCAGGACTACACTCCTACAATGAGCAGTTCTTC
TRBV4-3,-,medium-sized,TRBJ1-6,CASTPGRGSYNSPLHF,TGCGCCAGCACCCCGGGCCGGGGCTCCTATAATTCACCCCTCCACTTT